This T cell receptor (beta chain) emerged from a study of regulatory T cells in long-lasting Graves disease. The TCR beta library used iRepertoire HTBI primers with Arm-PCR amplification of CDR3. In TCRdb, the multiplex PCR reads were re-called with MiXCR into one record per CDR3 protein. The profile shows approximately 300,000 distinct CDR3 sequences, 18% of them singletons. Time point indicated: newly diagnosed GD, antithyroid drugs for less than 3 months. Isolated PBMC RNA provided the starting material for the TCR library. V shed 5 bases and J 7 bases; nucleotides not matched to a gene: 3. This CDR3 has 13 amino acids. Germline values: CDR1 WSHSY, CDR2 SAAADI.

The TCR was taken from a female donor with Graves disease. Sequencing was performed on peripheral blood mononuclear cells (PBMCs), taken at new diagnosis, from a patient treated with antithyroid drugs. V and J are TRBV10-2 and TRBJ2-1, with TRBD1 matching over 9 bases. This chain's CDR3 is CASSYRGRNEQFF. The CDR3 DNA sequence: TGCGCCAGCAGTTACAGGGGGCGGAATGAGCAGTTCTTC.